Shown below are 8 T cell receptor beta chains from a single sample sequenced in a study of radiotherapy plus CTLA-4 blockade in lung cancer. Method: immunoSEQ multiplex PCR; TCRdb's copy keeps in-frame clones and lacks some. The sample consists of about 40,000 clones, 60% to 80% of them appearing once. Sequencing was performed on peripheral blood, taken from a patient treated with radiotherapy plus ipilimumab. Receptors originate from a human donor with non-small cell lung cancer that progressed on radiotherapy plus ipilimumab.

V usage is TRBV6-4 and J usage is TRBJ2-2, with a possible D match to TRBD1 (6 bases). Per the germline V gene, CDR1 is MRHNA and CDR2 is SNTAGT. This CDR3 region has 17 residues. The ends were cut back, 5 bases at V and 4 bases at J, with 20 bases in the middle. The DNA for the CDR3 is TGTGCCAGCAGTATTAGCCCCCCTGGGGGCGGCACCGGGGAGCTGTTTTTT. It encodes CASSISPPGGGTGELFF.

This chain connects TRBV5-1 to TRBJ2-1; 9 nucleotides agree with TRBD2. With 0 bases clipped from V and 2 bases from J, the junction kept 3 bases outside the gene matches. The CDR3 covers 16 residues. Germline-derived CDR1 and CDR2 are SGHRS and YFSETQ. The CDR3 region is CASSLVSGGPYNEQFF. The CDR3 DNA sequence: TGCGCCAGCAGCTTGGTGAGCGGGGGGCCCTACAATGAGCAGTTCTTC.

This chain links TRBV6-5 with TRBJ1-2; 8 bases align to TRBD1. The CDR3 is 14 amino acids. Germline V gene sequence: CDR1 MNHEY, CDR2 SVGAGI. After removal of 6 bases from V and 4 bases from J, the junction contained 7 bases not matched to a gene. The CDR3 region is CASRQGTGTYGYTF. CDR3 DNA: TGTGCCAGCAGACAGGGGACAGGAACCTATGGCTACACCTTC.

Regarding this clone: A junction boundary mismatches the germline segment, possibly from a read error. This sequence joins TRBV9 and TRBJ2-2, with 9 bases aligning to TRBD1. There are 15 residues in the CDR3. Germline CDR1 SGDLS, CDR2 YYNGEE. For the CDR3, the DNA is TGTGCCAGCCCCACCGGGACAGGGTCTGGCGGGGAGCTGCTTTTT. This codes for CASPTGTGSGGELLF.

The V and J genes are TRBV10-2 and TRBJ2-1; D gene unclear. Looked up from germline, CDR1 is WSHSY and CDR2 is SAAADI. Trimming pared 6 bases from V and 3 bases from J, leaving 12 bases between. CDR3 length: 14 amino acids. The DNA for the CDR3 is TGCGCCAGCAGACGAGGTCTAGGCTACAATGAGCAGTTCTTC. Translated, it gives CASRRGLGYNEQFF.

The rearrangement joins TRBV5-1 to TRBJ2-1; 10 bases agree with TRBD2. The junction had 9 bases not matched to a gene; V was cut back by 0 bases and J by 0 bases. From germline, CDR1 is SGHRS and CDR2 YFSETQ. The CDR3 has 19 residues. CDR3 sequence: CASSLGSGGSLSSYNEQFF. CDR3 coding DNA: TGCGCCAGCAGCTTGGGTAGCGGGGGGTCCCTGAGCTCCTACAATGAGCAGTTCTTC.

CDR3 nucleotides: TGTGCCAGCAGCACGTCCACATCTGAAGCTTTCTTT. Its translation: CASSTSTSEAFF. This rearrangement joins TRBV7-3 to TRBJ1-1; D not certain. Germline CDR1 and CDR2: SGHTA and FQGTGA. The CDR3 runs 12 residues. The V gene lost 5 bases and the J gene lost 6 bases, with 10 bases spanning the gap.

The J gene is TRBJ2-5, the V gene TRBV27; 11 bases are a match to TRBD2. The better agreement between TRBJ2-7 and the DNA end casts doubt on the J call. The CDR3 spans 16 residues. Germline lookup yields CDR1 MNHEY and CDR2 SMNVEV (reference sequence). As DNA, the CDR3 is TGTGCCAGCAGCTTGACCAGACTAGCGGGGACCTACGAGCAGTACTTC. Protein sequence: CASSLTRLAGTYEQYF.